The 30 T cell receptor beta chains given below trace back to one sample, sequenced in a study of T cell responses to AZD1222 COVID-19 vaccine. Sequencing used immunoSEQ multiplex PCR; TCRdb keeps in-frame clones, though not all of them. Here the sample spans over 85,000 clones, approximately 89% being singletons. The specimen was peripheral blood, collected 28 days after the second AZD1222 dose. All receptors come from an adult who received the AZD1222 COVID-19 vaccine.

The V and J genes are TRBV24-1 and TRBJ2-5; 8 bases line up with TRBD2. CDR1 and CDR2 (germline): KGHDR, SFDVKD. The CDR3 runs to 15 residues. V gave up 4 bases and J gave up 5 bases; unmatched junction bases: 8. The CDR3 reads CATSDTRGGGETQYF. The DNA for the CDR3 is TGTGCCACCAGTGACACCCGGGGGGGTGGGGAGACCCAGTACTTC.

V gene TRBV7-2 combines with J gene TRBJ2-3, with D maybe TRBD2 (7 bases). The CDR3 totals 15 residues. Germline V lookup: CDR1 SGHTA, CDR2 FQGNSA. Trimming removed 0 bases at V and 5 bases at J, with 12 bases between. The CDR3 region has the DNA TGTGCCAGCAGCTTAGCGGGGGGGCATGTAGATACGCAGTATTTT. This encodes CASSLAGGHVDTQYF.

CDR3 coding DNA: TGTGCCAGCAGCCCCCTCGGGAGGACTGAAGCTTTCTTT. Its translation: CASSPLGRTEAFF. The chain recombines TRBV5-8 with TRBJ1-1; D unclear. This CDR3 spans 13 amino acids. V was clipped by 4 bases and J by 5 bases, with 12 bases between them. Germline CDR1 SGHTS, CDR2 YDEGEE.

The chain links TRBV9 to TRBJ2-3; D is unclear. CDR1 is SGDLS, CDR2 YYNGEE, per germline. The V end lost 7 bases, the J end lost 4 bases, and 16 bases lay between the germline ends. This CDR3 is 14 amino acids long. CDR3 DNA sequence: TGTGCCAGCGCGCGAGCGCCCCCCCCAGATACGCAGTATTTT. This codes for CASARAPPPDTQYF.

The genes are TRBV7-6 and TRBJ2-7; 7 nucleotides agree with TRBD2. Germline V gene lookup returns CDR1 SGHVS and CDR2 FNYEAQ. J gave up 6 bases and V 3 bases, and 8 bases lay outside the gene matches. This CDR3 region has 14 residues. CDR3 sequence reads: CASSFRDWGGEQYV. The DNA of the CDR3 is TGTGCCAGCAGCTTCCGAGACTGGGGGGGCGAGCAGTACGTC.

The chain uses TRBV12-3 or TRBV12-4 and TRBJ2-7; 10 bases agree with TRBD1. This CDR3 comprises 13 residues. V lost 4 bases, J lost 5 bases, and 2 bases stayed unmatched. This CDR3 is CASSWTGGNEQYV. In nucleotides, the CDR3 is TGTGCCAGCAGTTGGACAGGGGGAAACGAGCAGTACGTC.

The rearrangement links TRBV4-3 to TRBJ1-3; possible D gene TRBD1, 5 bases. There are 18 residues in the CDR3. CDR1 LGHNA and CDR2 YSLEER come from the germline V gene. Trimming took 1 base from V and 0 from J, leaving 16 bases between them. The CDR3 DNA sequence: TGCGCCAGCAGCCAAGTGGGCAGGGCGGGGATCTCTGGAAACACCATATATTTT. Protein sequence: CASSQVGRAGISGNTIYF.

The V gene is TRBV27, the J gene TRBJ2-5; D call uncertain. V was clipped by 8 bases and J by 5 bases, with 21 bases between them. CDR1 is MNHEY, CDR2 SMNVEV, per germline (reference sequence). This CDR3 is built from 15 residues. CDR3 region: CASGGEYGRRETQYF. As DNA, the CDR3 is TGTGCCAGCGGTGGGGAATACGGACGCCGGGAGACCCAGTACTTC.

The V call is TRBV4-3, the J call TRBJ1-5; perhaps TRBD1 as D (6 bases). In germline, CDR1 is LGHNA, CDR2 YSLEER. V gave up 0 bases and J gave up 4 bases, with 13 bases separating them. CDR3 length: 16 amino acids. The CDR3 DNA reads TGCGCCAGCAGCCAAGATTGGGCCAGGGGTAATCAGCCCCAGCATTTT. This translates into CASSQDWARGNQPQHF.

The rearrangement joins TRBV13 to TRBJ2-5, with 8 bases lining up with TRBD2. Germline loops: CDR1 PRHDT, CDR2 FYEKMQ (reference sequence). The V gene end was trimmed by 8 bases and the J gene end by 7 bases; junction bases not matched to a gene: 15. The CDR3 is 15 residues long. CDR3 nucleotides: TGTGCCAGCGGAGTGAACGGGGGGGCGGGACGGACCCAGTACTTC. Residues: CASGVNGGAGRTQYF.

The CDR3 loop is CASSLALAGASEQYF. The CDR3 nucleotides are TGTGCCAGCAGCTTGGCGCTAGCGGGGGCTAGCGAGCAGTACTTC. J is TRBJ2-7 and V is TRBV5-4, with TRBD2 matching over 10 bases. V lost 0 bases, J lost 6 bases, and 6 bases stayed unmatched. Germline lookup yields CDR1 SGHNT and CDR2 YYREEE (reference sequence). The CDR3 contains 15 residues.

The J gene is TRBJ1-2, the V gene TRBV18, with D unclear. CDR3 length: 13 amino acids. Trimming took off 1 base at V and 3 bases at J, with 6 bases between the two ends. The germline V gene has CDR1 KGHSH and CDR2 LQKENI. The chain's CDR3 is CASSPLADYGYTF. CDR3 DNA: TGTGCCAGCTCACCACTGGCGGACTATGGCTACACCTTC.

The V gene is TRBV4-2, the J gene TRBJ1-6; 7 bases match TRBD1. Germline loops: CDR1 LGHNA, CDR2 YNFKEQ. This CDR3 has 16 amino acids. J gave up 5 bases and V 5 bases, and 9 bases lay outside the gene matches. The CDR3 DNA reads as TGTGCCAGCAGCTCGCCGACAGGGCTCAATAATTCACCCCTCCACTTT. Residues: CASSSPTGLNNSPLHF.

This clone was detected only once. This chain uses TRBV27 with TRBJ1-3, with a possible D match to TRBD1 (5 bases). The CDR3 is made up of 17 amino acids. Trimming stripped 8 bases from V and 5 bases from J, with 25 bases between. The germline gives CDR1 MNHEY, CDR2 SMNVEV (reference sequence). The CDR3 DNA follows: TGTGCCAGCTCGGGCATTACAGGCTCAGGAGGGAGAAACACCATATATTTT. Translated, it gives CASSGITGSGGRNTIYF.

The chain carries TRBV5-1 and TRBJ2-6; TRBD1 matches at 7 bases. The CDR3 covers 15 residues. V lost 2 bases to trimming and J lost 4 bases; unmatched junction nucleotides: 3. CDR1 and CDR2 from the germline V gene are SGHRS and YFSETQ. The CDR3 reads CASSLTGDGANVLTF. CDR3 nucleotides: TGCGCCAGCAGCTTAACAGGGGACGGGGCCAACGTCCTGACTTTC. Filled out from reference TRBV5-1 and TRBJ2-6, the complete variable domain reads KAGVTQTPRYLIKTRGQQVTLSCSPISGHRSVSWYQQTPGQGLQFLFEYFSETQRNKGNFPGRFSGRQFSNSRSEMNVSTLELGDSALYLCASSLTGDGANVLTFGAGSRLTVL.

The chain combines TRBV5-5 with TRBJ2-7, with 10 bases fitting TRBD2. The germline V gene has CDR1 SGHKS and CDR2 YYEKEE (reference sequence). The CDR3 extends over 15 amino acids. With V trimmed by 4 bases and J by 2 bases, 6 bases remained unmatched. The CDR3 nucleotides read TGTGCCAGCAGCCTAATAGCGGGGGGTGCCTACGAGCAGTACGTC. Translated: CASSLIAGGAYEQYV.

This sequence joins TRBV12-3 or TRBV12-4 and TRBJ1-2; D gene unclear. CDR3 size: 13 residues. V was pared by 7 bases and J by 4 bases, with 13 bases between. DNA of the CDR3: TGTGCCAGCACCGAACAGTTCCCCTATGGCTACACCTTC. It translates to CASTEQFPYGYTF.

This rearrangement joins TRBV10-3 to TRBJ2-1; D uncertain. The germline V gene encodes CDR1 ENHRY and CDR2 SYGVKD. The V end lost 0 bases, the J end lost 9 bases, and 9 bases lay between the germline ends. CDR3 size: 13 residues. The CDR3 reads CAISESGILEQFF. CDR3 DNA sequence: TGTGCCATCAGTGAGTCGGGAATTCTTGAGCAGTTCTTC.

As DNA, the CDR3 is TGTGCCAGCTCACCCCTAGGACAGACGAATCAGCCCCAGCATTTT. This translates into CASSPLGQTNQPQHF. V usage is TRBV18 and J usage is TRBJ1-5; weak D call: TRBD1 (6 bases). The CDR3 has 15 amino acids. Trimming removed 3 bases from V and 4 bases from J, with 13 bases in between. Germline CDR1 KGHSH, CDR2 LQKENI.

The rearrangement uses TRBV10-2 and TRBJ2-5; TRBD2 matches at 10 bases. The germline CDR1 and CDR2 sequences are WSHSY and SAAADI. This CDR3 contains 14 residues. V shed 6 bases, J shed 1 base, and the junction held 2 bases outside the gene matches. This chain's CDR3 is CASSERGGQETQYF. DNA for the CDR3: TGCGCCAGCAGCGAGCGGGGGGGCCAAGAGACCCAGTACTTC.

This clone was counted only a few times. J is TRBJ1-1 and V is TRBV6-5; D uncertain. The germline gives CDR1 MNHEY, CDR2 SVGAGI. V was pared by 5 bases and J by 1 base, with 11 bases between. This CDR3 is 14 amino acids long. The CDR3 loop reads CASSPRYRNTEAFF. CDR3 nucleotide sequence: TGTGCCAGCAGTCCCCGATACAGGAACACTGAAGCTTTCTTT.

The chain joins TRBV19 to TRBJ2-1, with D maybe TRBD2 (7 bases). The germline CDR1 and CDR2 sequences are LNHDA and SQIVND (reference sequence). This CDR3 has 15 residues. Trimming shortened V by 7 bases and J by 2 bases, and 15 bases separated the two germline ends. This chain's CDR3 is CASNRGGNTYNEQFF. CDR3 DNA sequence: TGTGCCAGTAATAGGGGGGGGAACACCTACAATGAGCAGTTCTTC. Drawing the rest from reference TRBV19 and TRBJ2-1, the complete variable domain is DGGITQSPKYLFRKEGQNVTLSCEQNLNHDAMYWYRQDPGQGLRLIYYSQIVNDFQKGDIAEGYSVSREKKESFPLTVTSAQKNPTAFYLCASNRGGNTYNEQFFGPGTRLTVL.

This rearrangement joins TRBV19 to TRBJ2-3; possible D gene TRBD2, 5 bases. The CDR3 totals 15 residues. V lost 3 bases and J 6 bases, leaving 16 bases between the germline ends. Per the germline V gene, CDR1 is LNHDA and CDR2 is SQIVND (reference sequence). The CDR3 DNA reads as TGTGCCAGTAGTATTGCGGCCAAGGGAGAGGATACGCAGTATTTT. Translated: CASSIAAKGEDTQYF.

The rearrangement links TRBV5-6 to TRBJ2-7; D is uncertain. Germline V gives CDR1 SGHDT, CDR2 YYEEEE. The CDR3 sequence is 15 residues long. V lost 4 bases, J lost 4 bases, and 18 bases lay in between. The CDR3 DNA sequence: TGTGCCAGCAGCCCCGTGGGTGGAATGGGTTACGAGCAGTACTTC. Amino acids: CASSPVGGMGYEQYF. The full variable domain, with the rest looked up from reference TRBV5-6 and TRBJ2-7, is DAGVTQSPTHLIKTRGQQVTLRCSPKSGHDTVSWYQQALGQGPQFIFQYYEEEERQRGNFPDRFSGHQFPNYSSELNVNALLLGDSALYLCASSPVGGMGYEQYFGPGTRLTVT.

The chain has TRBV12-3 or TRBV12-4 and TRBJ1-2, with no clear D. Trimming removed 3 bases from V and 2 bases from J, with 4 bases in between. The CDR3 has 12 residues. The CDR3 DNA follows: TGTGCCAGCAGTTTCGTCAACTATGGCTACACCTTC. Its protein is CASSFVNYGYTF.

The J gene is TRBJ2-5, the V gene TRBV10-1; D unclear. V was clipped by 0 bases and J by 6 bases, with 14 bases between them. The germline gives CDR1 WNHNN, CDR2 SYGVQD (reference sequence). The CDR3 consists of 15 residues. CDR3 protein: CASSESGQDGKTQYF. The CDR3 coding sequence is TGCGCCAGCAGTGAGTCTGGGCAGGACGGAAAGACCCAGTACTTC.

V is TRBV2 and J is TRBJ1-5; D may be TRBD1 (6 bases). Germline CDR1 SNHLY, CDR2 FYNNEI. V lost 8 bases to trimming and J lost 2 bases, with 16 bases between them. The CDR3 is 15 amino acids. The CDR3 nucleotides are TGTGCCAGCGGTCAGGGGACGCCTGGCAATCAGCCCCAGCATTTT. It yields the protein CASGQGTPGNQPQHF.

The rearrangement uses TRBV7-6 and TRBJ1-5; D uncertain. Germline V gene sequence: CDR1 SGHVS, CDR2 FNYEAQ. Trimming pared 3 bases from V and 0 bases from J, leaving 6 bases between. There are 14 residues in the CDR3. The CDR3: CASSLVFSNQPQHF. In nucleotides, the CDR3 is TGTGCCAGCAGCTTGGTGTTTAGCAATCAGCCCCAGCATTTT. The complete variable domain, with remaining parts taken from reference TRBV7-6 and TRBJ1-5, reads GAGVSQSPRYKVTKRGQDVALRCDPISGHVSLYWYRQALGQGPEFLTYFNYEAQQDKSGLPNDRFSAERPEGSISTLTIQRTEQRDSAMYRCASSLVFSNQPQHFGDGTRLSIL.

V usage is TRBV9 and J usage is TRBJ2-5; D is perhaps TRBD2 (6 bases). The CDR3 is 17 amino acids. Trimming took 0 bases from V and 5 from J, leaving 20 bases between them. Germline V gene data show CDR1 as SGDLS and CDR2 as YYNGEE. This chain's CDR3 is CASSVGAAGSLGETQYF. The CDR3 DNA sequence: TGTGCCAGCAGCGTAGGGGCAGCGGGTTCCTTGGGGGAGACCCAGTACTTC.

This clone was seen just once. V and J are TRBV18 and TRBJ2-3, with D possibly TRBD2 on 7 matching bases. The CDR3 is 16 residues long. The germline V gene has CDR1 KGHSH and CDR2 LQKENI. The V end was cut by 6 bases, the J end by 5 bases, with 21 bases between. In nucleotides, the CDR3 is TGTGCCAGCTCGCGCCCGGGGGGCGAATACGTAGATACGCAGTATTTT. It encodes CASSRPGGEYVDTQYF.